Each of the 21 T cell receptor beta chains below was sequenced from the same sample in a study of CD8+ T cells in alopecia areata. Treatment of the sample: oral pan-JAK inhibitor, 5-10 mg twice daily. Once RNA had been extracted, it was reverse transcribed into cDNA to act as the sequencing template. Measured with immunoSEQ multiplex PCR; TCRdb has only the in-frame clones, and not every one. Altogether about 42,000 clones are present, under 70% being singletons, with the ten largest covering about a fifth. The source material was CD8+ T cells sorted from blood, sampled at week 4, from a patient treated with tofacitinib. Source of these receptors: a human donor with alopecia areata.

The CDR3 region has the DNA TGTGCCCTGTGGGCCAACGTCCTGACTTTC. It codes for CALWANVLTF. V gene TRBV6-1 combines with J gene TRBJ2-6, with no clear D. This CDR3 spans 10 amino acids. CDR1 MNHNS and CDR2 SASEGT come from the germline V gene. V was shortened by 11 bases and J by 5 bases, with 4 bases between the two germline ends.

The rearrangement uses TRBV29-1 and TRBJ1-1; D perhaps matches TRBD1 (6 bases). Looked up from germline, CDR1 is SQVTM and CDR2 is ANQGSEA. The CDR3 runs 14 residues. V was pared by 1 base and J by 4 bases, with 13 bases between. In DNA form, the CDR3 reads TGCAGCGTTGAAGGGAAACAGGGATTCACTGAAGCTTTCTTT. This translates into CSVEGKQGFTEAFF.

This clone was observed a handful of times. The genes are TRBV29-1 and TRBJ2-6; tentatively, D is TRBD1 (5 bases). The CDR3 extends over 14 amino acids. The V end lost 7 bases, the J end lost 2 bases, and 12 bases lay between the germline ends. Germline V CDR1 and CDR2: SQVTM, ANQGSEA. The CDR3 nucleotides are TGCAGCGCCCCAGACAGTACTGGGGCCAACGTCCTGACTTTC. Its protein product is CSAPDSTGANVLTF.

This chain joins TRBV7-6 and TRBJ2-5, with D perhaps TRBD1 (6 bases). The V gene's germline CDR1 is SGHVS and CDR2 FNYEAQ. V lost 1 base to trimming and J lost 4 bases, with 13 bases between them. CDR3 length: 15 residues. The CDR3 coding sequence is TGTGCCAGCAGCTTAGGGGGTGTGGGGGCAGAGACCCAGTACTTC. This sequence encodes CASSLGGVGAETQYF.

The V gene is TRBV29-1, the J gene TRBJ1-2; D unresolved. Per the germline V gene, CDR1 is SQVTM and CDR2 is ANQGSEA. The CDR3 runs to 13 residues. V lost 3 bases and J lost 4, with 12 bases in between. CDR3 bases: TGCAGCGTTGATTTCAGGATGGGCTATGGCTACACCTTC. Protein: CSVDFRMGYGYTF.

This clone was seen a few times. The chain carries TRBV29-1 and TRBJ2-3; D assignment may be TRBD1 or TRBD2 (5 bases each). The germline CDR1 and CDR2 sequences are SQVTM and ANQGSEA. Trimming took 3 bases from V and 0 from J, leaving 7 bases between them. The CDR3 sequence is 13 residues long. CDR3 protein: CSVDWGSTDTQYF. The CDR3 DNA reads as TGCAGCGTTGATTGGGGGAGCACAGATACGCAGTATTTT.

This clone showed up just once. This chain uses TRBV30 with TRBJ1-4; possible D gene TRBD1, 6 bases. CDR3 size: 15 residues. The V end lost 3 bases, the J end lost 5 bases, and 16 bases lay between the germline ends. CDR1 GTSNPN and CDR2 SVGIG come from the germline V gene (reference sequence). CDR3 region: CAWSPSGTRNEKLFF. CDR3 nucleotides: TGTGCCTGGAGCCCCTCCGGGACAAGGAATGAAAAACTGTTTTTT.

The rearrangement links TRBV25-1 to TRBJ1-1; D is perhaps TRBD1 (6 bases). V shed 6 bases and J shed 8 bases, with 10 bases lying between them. The CDR3 runs 11 residues. Germline V gene lookup returns CDR1 MGHDK and CDR2 SYGVNS. The CDR3 DNA sequence: TGTGCCAGCAGAACCGGGACAGAAGCTTTCTTT. It is translated as CASRTGTEAFF.

In its sample, this clone was seen once. The chain combines TRBV29-1 with TRBJ2-7; D is ambiguous. Germline-derived CDR1 and CDR2 are SQVTM and ANQGSEA. Trimming shortened V by 7 bases and J by 0 bases, and 13 bases separated the two germline ends. The CDR3 runs to 13 residues. CDR3 nucleotide sequence: TGCAGCGCCGAGGCAGCTAGCTCCTACGAGCAGTACTTC. Amino acids: CSAEAASSYEQYF.

This rearrangement joins TRBV29-1 to TRBJ1-2; D is undetermined. Germline CDR1 is SQVTM and CDR2 is ANQGSEA. This CDR3 contains 15 residues. V was trimmed by 0 bases and J by 4 bases, leaving 15 bases between them. DNA of the CDR3: TGCAGCGTTGAAGATCTTGTGGGGAAGCTCTATGGCTACACCTTC. Residues: CSVEDLVGKLYGYTF.

The genes are TRBV29-1 and TRBJ2-7, with D unresolved. V gave up 6 bases and J gave up 1 base, with 13 bases separating them. Germline V gene lookup returns CDR1 SQVTM and CDR2 ANQGSEA. The CDR3 spans 13 residues. The CDR3 region is CSVETSRSYEQYF. Here the CDR3 DNA reads TGCAGCGTGGAGACATCGAGGTCCTACGAGCAGTACTTC.

This clone was picked up one time. The rearrangement joins TRBV9 to TRBJ2-7; D ambiguous. Germline CDR1 and CDR2: SGDLS and YYNGEE. The CDR3 totals 13 residues. Trimming pared 4 bases from V and 0 bases from J, leaving 8 bases between. The CDR3: CASSPPSSYEQYF. Here the CDR3 DNA reads TGTGCCAGCAGCCCTCCAAGCTCCTACGAGCAGTACTTC.

This clone was seen once. The chain is built from TRBV30 and TRBJ2-3, with D possibly TRBD2 on 6 matching bases. The CDR3 is made up of 14 amino acids. Trimming left V 1 base short and J 5 bases short, with 13 bases between. Per the germline V gene, CDR1 is GTSNPN and CDR2 is SVGIG (reference sequence). For the CDR3, the DNA is TGTGCCTGGAGTGCGAGCGGGCTAAGAGATACGCAGTATTTT. This translates into CAWSASGLRDTQYF.

The chain recombines TRBV19 with TRBJ2-7; D gene ambiguous. Trimming cost V 3 bases and J 9 bases, with 15 bases left between them. This CDR3 contains 13 residues. Germline lookup yields CDR1 LNHDA and CDR2 SQIVND (reference sequence). This CDR3 reads CASSIGSKSGQYF. CDR3 DNA: TGTGCCAGTAGTATCGGGTCCAAGTCGGGGCAGTACTTC.

Turning to this clone: A far more abundant clone sits one base away, making this likely a read error. This chain connects TRBV5-6 to TRBJ2-6; possible D gene TRBD2, 5 bases. V was cut by 4 bases and J by 0 bases, with 11 bases left in between. The germline V gene has CDR1 SGHDT and CDR2 YYEEEE. This CDR3 is built from 16 residues. The CDR3, as DNA: TGTGCCAGCAGCCAAGATGGGAGCTCTGGGGCCAACGTCCTGACTTTC. Its translation: CASSQDGSSGANVLTF.

The CDR3 is CSVEGQGKNTF. The CDR3 nucleotides read TGCAGCGTTGAAGGACAGGGGAAGAACACCTTC. The J gene is TRBJ1-2, the V gene TRBV29-1, with TRBD1 matching over 8 bases. CDR1 and CDR2 from the germline V gene are SQVTM and ANQGSEA. The CDR3 runs to 11 residues. The J segment lost 12 bases and the V segment lost 1 base, leaving 4 bases of the junction unmatched.

This chain uses TRBV29-1 with TRBJ2-7, with a weak D call TRBD2 (6 bases). The germline V and J ends were trimmed by 6 bases and 5 bases, with 14 bases remaining between them. This CDR3 contains 12 residues. Germline V CDR1 and CDR2: SQVTM, ANQGSEA. CDR3 amino acids: CSVLNGGNEQYF. The CDR3, as DNA: TGCAGCGTGTTAAATGGGGGGAACGAGCAGTACTTC.

The chain carries TRBV23-1 and TRBJ2-6; D gene unclear. TRBV23-1 is labeled an ORF, and its function is uncertain. V gave up 1 base and J gave up 0 bases, with 7 bases separating them. The CDR3 contains 16 residues. CDR3 DNA sequence: TGCGCCAGCAGTCAATATACGGGCTCTGGGGCCAACGTCCTGACTTTC. The encoded protein is CASSQYTGSGANVLTF.

The chain is built from TRBV30 and TRBJ1-6; unclear D gene. The CDR3 runs 15 residues. CDR1 is GTSNPN and CDR2 is SVGIG in the germline V gene (reference sequence). Trimming took off 1 base at V and 0 bases at J, with 7 bases between the two ends. As DNA, the CDR3 is TGTGCCTGGAGTGGCTGGAGCTCCTATAATTCACCCCTCCACTTT. This gives the protein CAWSGWSSYNSPLHF.

The DNA for the CDR3 is TGTGCCTGGGAAACAGGGTTCCGGGGCTACACCTTC. This gives the protein CAWETGFRGYTF. The gene calls are TRBV30 and TRBJ1-2, with a possible D match to TRBD1 (6 bases). Germline CDR1 and CDR2: GTSNPN and SVGIG (reference sequence). V dropped 5 bases and J dropped 8 bases, with 15 bases sitting between them. This CDR3 comprises 12 residues. The variable domain in full, completed from reference TRBV30 and TRBJ1-2, reads SQTIHQWPATLVQPVGSPLSLECTVEGTSNPNLYWYRQAAGRGLQLLFYSVGIGQISSEVPQNLSASRPQDRQFILSSKKLLLSDSGFYLCAWETGFRGYTFGSGTRLTVV.

The chain couples TRBV7-6 to TRBJ1-1; 7 nucleotides match TRBD1. The germline V gene encodes CDR1 SGHVS and CDR2 FNYEAQ. V lost 1 base, J lost 4 bases, and 3 bases stayed unmatched. The CDR3 totals 14 residues. CDR3 DNA: TGTGCCAGCAGCTTAGACAGGGGAGTCACTGAAGCTTTCTTT. Encoded protein: CASSLDRGVTEAFF. The variable domain in full, with the rest retrieved from reference TRBV7-6 and TRBJ1-1, is GAGVSQSPRYKVTKRGQDVALRCDPISGHVSLYWYRQALGQGPEFLTYFNYEAQQDKSGLPNDRFSAERPEGSISTLTIQRTEQRDSAMYRCASSLDRGVTEAFFGQGTRLTVV.